This TCR beta chain was observed in a study of T-cell reconstitution after alpha-beta-depleted transplantation in children (dated by TCRdb to 2016 to 2018). Looking at the study overall: T-cell immune reconstitution after TCRalphabeta/CD19-depleted allogeneic hematopoietic cell transplantation in children was quantitatively tracked in the study by means of TCR repertoire profiling.

The receptor library was made with PCR. The instrument was an Illumina HiSeq 2500. TCR library preparation used molecular barcoding, with unique molecular identifiers applied to normalize quantification of the TCRbeta repertoire. The public reads were quality trimmed at Q25 with fastp and then assembled into clones with MiXCR by TCRdb, keeping productive beta chains. Rows with a matching CDR3 protein are joined into one entry that keeps the most common DNA and genes. For this sample there are around 190,000 distinct CDR3 sequences; about 6.6% appear just once. The ten top clones hold 5.5% to 6.5% of the sample. Trimming costs V 5 bases and J 2 bases, and their ends lie 10 bases apart. Per the germline V gene (reference sequence), SEHNR is the CDR1 and FQNEAQ is the CDR2. From its cysteine to its phenylalanine, the CDR3 spans 13 amino acids. The entry retains the CDR3 DNA only, 39 bases that are in frame from base 1.

This clonotype has just a few counts. This clone's antigen is unknown. No base-level quality is on record; no much larger clone is a single base apart. What the authors observed across the whole study: Hyperexpanded clone frequencies declined over subsequent months; after one year, T-cell counts and TCRbeta diversity were mostly attributed to newly produced T cells. The apparently early recovery of alphabetaT-cell counts about two months after transplant reportedly depended on only several hundred rapidly expanded clones that came from non-depleted graft cells. In some patients, the high TCRbeta diversity seen at day 60 was put down to recipient T cells and intrathymic progenitors that had survived conditioning.

The intended sense of this specimen's treatment or condition label: allogeneic hematopoietic cell transplantation with graft depleted of TCRalphabeta T cells and CD19 B cells. The children who served as transplant recipients had been given grafts of TCRalphabeta/CD19-depleted allogeneic hematopoietic cells. The sequence joins TRBV7-9 to TRBJ2-7; the D gene is tentatively TRBD1 or TRBD2, each matching 5 bases. This clonotype originated in a boy younger than 10 with acute lymphoblastic leukemia, due to receive a stem cell transplant. The specimen comprised PBMCs, sampled before TCRalphabeta/CD19-depleted stem cell transplant. The nucleotide sequence reads as follows: TGTGCCAGCAGCGGGACGGTTACCTACGAGCAGTACTTC. Its coded protein is CASSGTVTYEQYF.